These 26 T cell receptor beta chains came from one sample sequenced in a study of blood T cell repertoires in COVID-19. The method was immunoSEQ multiplex PCR; TCRdb's version includes in-frame clones alone and lacks a portion of them. The sample carries roughly 87,000 clones, about 83% recorded once. The sequencing input was peripheral blood. The receptor set was obtained from a woman aged 70-85 years with acute or convalescent COVID-19.

V is TRBV19 and J is TRBJ1-4, with D hard to call. Germline lookup yields CDR1 LNHDA and CDR2 SQIVND (reference sequence). V was trimmed by 3 bases and J by 8 bases, leaving 13 bases between them. There are 14 residues in the CDR3. The CDR3 DNA reads TGTGCCAGTAGTATCGGTGGCATCGGGGAAAAACTGTTTTTT. Translated: CASSIGGIGEKLFF. The entire variable domain, with the rest obtained from reference TRBV19 and TRBJ1-4, is as follows: DGGITQSPKYLFRKEGQNVTLSCEQNLNHDAMYWYRQDPGQGLRLIYYSQIVNDFQKGDIAEGYSVSREKKESFPLTVTSAQKNPTAFYLCASSIGGIGEKLFFGSGTQLSVL.

The table lists this clone with a count of one. V usage is TRBV4-1 and J usage is TRBJ1-5; the match to TRBD1 covers 8 bases. The germline CDR1 and CDR2 sequences are MGHRA and YSYEKL. CDR3 length: 15 residues. V was pared by 5 bases and J by 6 bases, with 9 bases of the junction left unmatched. The CDR3 reads CASSSGQGSIQPQHF. CDR3 DNA sequence: TGCGCCAGCAGCTCAGGACAGGGAAGTATTCAGCCCCAGCATTTT.

V and J are TRBV2 and TRBJ1-5, with D possibly being TRBD1 (6 bases). Germline V CDR1 and CDR2: SNHLY, FYNNEI. The CDR3 has 15 residues. V shed 2 bases and J shed 2 bases, with 10 bases lying between them. CDR3 DNA sequence: TGTGCCAGCAGTGAATGGGGGGGCGGCAATCAGCCCCAGCATTTT. It encodes CASSEWGGGNQPQHF.

The gene calls are TRBV24-1 and TRBJ2-1; D is perhaps TRBD1 (6 bases). The germline V and J ends were trimmed by 4 bases and 11 bases, with 23 bases remaining between them. Germline assignment: CDR1 KGHDR and CDR2 SFDVKD. The CDR3 loop spans 16 amino acids. The CDR3 nucleotides are TGTGCCACCAGTGACGCGTCGACAGGTGTTCGGTTTCAGCAGTTCTTC. As protein: CATSDASTGVRFQQFF.

The chain joins TRBV20-1 to TRBJ1-2; D unresolved. The CDR3 totals 11 residues. Per the germline V gene, CDR1 is DFQATT and CDR2 is SNEGSKA (reference sequence). V lost 7 bases, J lost 2 bases, and 8 bases lay in between. CDR3 in DNA: TGCAGTGAGACGGGAAACTATGGCTACACCTTC. It translates to CSETGNYGYTF.

The chain couples TRBV2 to TRBJ2-3; 11 bases align to TRBD2. The V gene's germline CDR1 is SNHLY and CDR2 FYNNEI. The J segment lost 1 base and the V segment lost 6 bases, leaving 3 bases of the junction unmatched. This CDR3 is built from 15 residues. CDR3 in amino acids: CASRETSGGTDTQYF. The CDR3 coding sequence is TGTGCCAGCAGGGAGACTAGCGGGGGCACAGATACGCAGTATTTT.

This clone occurred a few times. The rearrangement joins TRBV29-1 to TRBJ1-1; D might be TRBD1 (5 bases). CDR1 is SQVTM and CDR2 is ANQGSEA in the germline V gene. CDR3 length equals 12 residues. V was clipped by 6 bases and J by 1 base, with 9 bases between them. The CDR3 loop is CSVRDSNTEAFF. The CDR3 region has the DNA TGCAGCGTCAGGGATTCGAACACTGAAGCTTTCTTT. The variable domain in full, with the rest retrieved from reference TRBV29-1 and TRBJ1-1, is SAVISQKPSRDICQRGTSLTIQCQVDSQVTMMFWYRQQPGQSLTLIATANQGSEATYESGFVIDKFPISRPNLTFSTLTVSNMSPEDSSIYLCSVRDSNTEAFFGQGTRLTVV.

This clone was seen a single time. The chain links TRBV7-9 to TRBJ1-2, with D perhaps TRBD1 (5 bases). The V end lost 5 bases, the J end lost 6 bases, and 16 bases lay between the germline ends. The CDR3 sequence is 14 residues long. Germline V gives CDR1 SEHNR, CDR2 FQNEAQ (reference sequence). The CDR3, as DNA: TGTGCCAGCAGCCCAGCCAGCGTGGGGCATGGCTACACCTTC. Its protein is CASSPASVGHGYTF.

This clone was observed a single time. The V call is TRBV19, the J call TRBJ1-5; D may be TRBD1 (5 bases). The V and J ends lost 4 bases and 1 base respectively, with 8 bases between them. The CDR3 is 14 residues long. Germline values: CDR1 LNHDA, CDR2 SQIVND (reference sequence). CDR3 sequence (DNA): TGTGCCAGTAGTAGAGCAGGGAGCAATCAGCCCCAGCATTTT. Protein product: CASSRAGSNQPQHF.

The chain links TRBV7-9 to TRBJ2-1; D is undetermined. This CDR3 is built from 13 residues. V was clipped by 11 bases and J by 5 bases, with 16 bases between them. Germline CDR1 is SEHNR and CDR2 is FQNEAQ (reference sequence). The CDR3 protein is CAGAPTPDNEQFF. The CDR3 DNA reads as TGTGCCGGAGCTCCGACCCCGGACAATGAGCAGTTCTTC.

The rearrangement links TRBV19 to TRBJ1-5, with D unclear. Per germline, CDR1 LNHDA and CDR2 SQIVND (reference sequence). V was pared by 0 bases and J by 4 bases, with 4 bases between. The CDR3 has 13 residues. For the CDR3, the DNA is TGTGCCAGTAGTATAGACCCAAATCAGCCCCAGCATTTT. Translation: CASSIDPNQPQHF. The variable domain in full, completed from reference TRBV19 and TRBJ1-5, reads DGGITQSPKYLFRKEGQNVTLSCEQNLNHDAMYWYRQDPGQGLRLIYYSQIVNDFQKGDIAEGYSVSREKKESFPLTVTSAQKNPTAFYLCASSIDPNQPQHFGDGTRLSIL.

CDR3 region: CASSYDRSTEAFF. The CDR3 DNA sequence: TGTGCCAGCAGTTACGACAGGAGCACTGAAGCTTTCTTT. V usage is TRBV6-5 and J usage is TRBJ1-1; D possibly corresponds to TRBD1 (6 bases). CDR3 length: 13 residues. Germline lookup yields CDR1 MNHEY and CDR2 SVGAGI. Between the trimmed V and J ends, which lost 2 bases and 4 bases, there was a span of 8 bases.

In DNA form, the CDR3 reads TGTGCCAGCAGCTCGAAGGCAGGATTCACTGAAGCTTTCTTT. It yields the protein CASSSKAGFTEAFF. The chain recombines TRBV9 with TRBJ1-1; D gene ambiguous. The CDR3 length is 14 residues. V shed 4 bases and J shed 4 bases, with 14 bases lying between them. Germline CDR1 SGDLS, CDR2 YYNGEE.

The count of this clone is one. The V call is TRBV11-3, the J call TRBJ2-2; TRBD2 is a possible D gene (6 bases). Trimming took off 5 bases at V and 2 bases at J, with 9 bases between the two ends. The germline gives CDR1 SGHNT, CDR2 YENEEA. The CDR3 covers 14 residues. CDR3 nucleotides: TGTGCCAGCAGCCCGGGACTTAACACCGGGGAGCTGTTTTTT. Protein: CASSPGLNTGELFF. The whole variable domain, filled in from reference TRBV11-3 and TRBJ2-2, reads EAGVVQSPRYKIIEKKQPVAFWCNPISGHNTLYWYLQNLGQGPELLIRYENEEAVDDSQLPKDRFSAERLKGVDSTLKIQPAELGDSAVYLCASSPGLNTGELFFGEGSRLTVL.

The chain is built from TRBV6-1 and TRBJ1-1; a possible D gene is TRBD1 (6 bases). Trimming shortened V by 0 bases and J by 5 bases, and 19 bases separated the two germline ends. Germline V gene data show CDR1 as MNHNS and CDR2 as SASEGT. The CDR3 contains 17 residues. As DNA, the CDR3 is TGTGCCAGCAGTGAAGCTAATGGGGGGGGCTCGGAAACTGAAGCTTTCTTT. This translates into CASSEANGGGSETEAFF.

The chain recombines TRBV5-1 with TRBJ1-2, with TRBD1 matching 10 bases. Germline trimming cut 1 base from V and 10 bases from J; bases unmatched to any gene: 10. This CDR3 has 15 amino acids. CDR1 SGHRS and CDR2 YFSETQ come from the germline V gene. In DNA, the CDR3 is TGCGCCAGCAGCTTGCCACCACCCGGGACAGGGGACTACACCTTC. It encodes CASSLPPPGTGDYTF.

The V gene is TRBV27, the J gene TRBJ1-6; D possibly corresponds to TRBD1 (5 bases). V lost 4 bases, J lost 10 bases, and 8 bases lay in between. This CDR3 has 12 amino acids. Germline CDR1 and CDR2: MNHEY and SMNVEV (reference sequence). The CDR3 DNA reads as TGTGCCAGCAGTTCATGGGGCTCACCCCTCCACTTT. It translates to CASSSWGSPLHF.

The gene calls are TRBV5-1 and TRBJ2-3; 14 bases line up with TRBD2. Germline trimming cut 4 bases from V and 2 bases from J; bases unmatched to any gene: 6. Looked up from germline, CDR1 is SGHRS and CDR2 is YFSETQ. CDR3 size: 17 residues. CDR3 in amino acids: CASSAGLAGGFTDTQYF. CDR3 nucleotides: TGCGCCAGCAGCGCCGGACTAGCGGGGGGTTTCACAGATACGCAGTATTTT.

This sequence joins TRBV5-1 and TRBJ2-7; 9 nucleotides match TRBD1. Germline lookup yields CDR1 SGHRS and CDR2 YFSETQ. Trimming took 4 bases from V and 3 from J; bases not matched to a gene: 2. The CDR3 length is 13 residues. The chain's CDR3 is CASSGTGSYEQYF. Here the CDR3 DNA reads TGCGCCAGCAGCGGGACAGGGAGCTACGAGCAGTACTTC.

V gene TRBV11-3 combines with J gene TRBJ2-5; tentatively, D is TRBD2 (5 bases). CDR3 length: 15 residues. Trimming cost V 5 bases and J 2 bases, with 15 bases left between them. CDR1 SGHNT and CDR2 YENEEA come from the germline V gene. The CDR3 reads CASSANLGVQETQYF. The CDR3 nucleotides read TGTGCCAGCAGCGCAAATCTGGGAGTACAAGAGACCCAGTACTTC.

The gene calls are TRBV12-3 or TRBV12-4 and TRBJ1-2; D uncertain. CDR3 length: 10 residues. Trimming removed 8 bases at V and 3 bases at J, with 4 bases between. Here the CDR3 reads CASADYGYTF. The CDR3 nucleotides are TGTGCCAGCGCAGACTATGGCTACACCTTC.

The chain carries TRBV5-4 and TRBJ1-5, with D perhaps TRBD1 (5 bases). CDR3 length: 17 residues. CDR1 and CDR2 (germline): SGHNT, YYREEE (reference sequence). Trimming removed 2 bases at V and 1 base at J, with 16 bases between. The CDR3 DNA reads as TGTGCCAGCAGCTTCTCGGGAGGGTGGGGGAGCAATCAGCCCCAGCATTTT. It encodes CASSFSGGWGSNQPQHF. The whole variable domain, remainder taken from reference TRBV5-4 and TRBJ1-5, is ETGVTQSPTHLIKTRGQQVTLRCSSQSGHNTVSWYQQALGQGPQFIFQYYREEENGRGNFPPRFSGLQFPNYSSELNVNALELDDSALYLCASSFSGGWGSNQPQHFGDGTRLSIL.

This clone came up once. The chain couples TRBV3-1 (or the pseudogene TRBV3-2) to TRBJ2-1; D gene uncertain. Germline CDR1 reads LGHDT; CDR2 reads YNNKEL (reference sequence). CDR3 length: 13 residues. The V end lost 1 base, the J end lost 5 bases, and 6 bases lay between the germline ends. The DNA for the CDR3 is TGTGCCAGCAGCCAAGGACTTAACAATGAGCAGTTCTTC. It yields the protein CASSQGLNNEQFF.

The chain uses TRBV5-6 and TRBJ1-1; 10 bases map to TRBD1. Per the germline V gene, CDR1 is SGHDT and CDR2 is YYEEEE. This CDR3 comprises 16 residues. J lost 4 bases, V lost 4 bases, and 10 bases had no gene match. This chain's CDR3 is CASSAGQGIVGTEAFF. CDR3 sequence (DNA): TGTGCCAGCAGCGCGGGACAGGGGATCGTCGGCACTGAAGCTTTCTTT.

This chain connects TRBV11-2 to TRBJ2-3, with a possible D match to TRBD2 (6 bases). Per the germline V gene, CDR1 is SGHAT and CDR2 is FQNNGV. This CDR3 comprises 15 residues. Trimming cost V 1 base and J 8 bases, with 16 bases left between them. CDR3 loop: CASSLGRLVEGTQYF. Here the CDR3 DNA reads TGTGCCAGCAGCTTAGGACGACTAGTGGAGGGTACGCAGTATTTT.

CDR3 amino acids: CASGLRGEDTEAFF. The CDR3 nucleotides read TGCGCCAGCGGACTCAGGGGGGAGGACACTGAAGCTTTCTTT. This sequence joins TRBV5-1 and TRBJ1-1; 7 nucleotides align to TRBD1. The V gene end was trimmed by 7 bases and the J gene end by 3 bases; junction bases not matched to a gene: 9. This CDR3 is built from 14 residues. CDR1 and CDR2 (germline): SGHRS, YFSETQ.